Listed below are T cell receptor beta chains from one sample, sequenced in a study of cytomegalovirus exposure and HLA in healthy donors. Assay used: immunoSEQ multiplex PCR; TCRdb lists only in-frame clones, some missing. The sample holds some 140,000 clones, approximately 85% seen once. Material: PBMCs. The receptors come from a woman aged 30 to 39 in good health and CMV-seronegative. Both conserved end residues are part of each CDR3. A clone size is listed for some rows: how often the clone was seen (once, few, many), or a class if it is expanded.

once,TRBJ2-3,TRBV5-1,CASSLRSGGTDTQYF
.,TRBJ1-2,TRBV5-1,CASSLAGASYGYTF
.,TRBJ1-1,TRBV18,CASSPRQGRDAFF
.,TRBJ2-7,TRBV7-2,CASSWAGGTLPYEQYF
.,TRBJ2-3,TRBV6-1,CASSPGGEGDTQYF
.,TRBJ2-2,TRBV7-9,CASSLPEAGTRSRELFF
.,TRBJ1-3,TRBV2,CASSQGSLGNTIYF
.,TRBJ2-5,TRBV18,CASSPLVGGQETQYF
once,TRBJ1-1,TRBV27,CASSLLRGSNTEAFF
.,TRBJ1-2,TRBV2,CASSVSGQGASGYTF
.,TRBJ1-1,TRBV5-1,CASSLEGKDTEAFF
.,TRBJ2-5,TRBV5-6,CASSYRGALKGETQYF
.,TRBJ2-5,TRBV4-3,CASSQVEGPQETQYF
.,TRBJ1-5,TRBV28,CATWRDLNQPQHF
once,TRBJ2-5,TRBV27,CASSPTSLGGTQYF
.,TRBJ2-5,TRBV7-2,CASSLGTSGKQETQYF
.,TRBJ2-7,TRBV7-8,CASSQPTGTTNYEQYF
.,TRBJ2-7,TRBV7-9,CASSPGGVEQYF
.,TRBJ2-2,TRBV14,CASSQDLGGGASGELFF
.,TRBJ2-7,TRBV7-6,CASSLGGGGDEQYF
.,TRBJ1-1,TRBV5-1,CASSLAGNTEAFF
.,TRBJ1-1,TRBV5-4,CASSLTLIRGGTEAFF
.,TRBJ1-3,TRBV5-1,CASSLSGGSGNTIYF
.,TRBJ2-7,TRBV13,CASSLRSSYEQYF
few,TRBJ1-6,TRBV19,CASSDPAGRLNSPLHF
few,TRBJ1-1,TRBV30,CAGGVGAATEAFF
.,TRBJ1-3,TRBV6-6,CASSYSAESSGNTIYF
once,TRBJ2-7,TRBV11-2,CASSLGTGGQYEQYF
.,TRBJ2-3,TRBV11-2,CASSLRPGVPPDTQYF
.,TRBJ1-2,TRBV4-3,CASSQEGRGNGYTF
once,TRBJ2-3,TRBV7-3,CASSRRAGGLADTQYF
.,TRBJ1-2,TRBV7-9,CASSQSQGAHGYGYTF
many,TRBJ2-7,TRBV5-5,CASSRLTVYEQYF